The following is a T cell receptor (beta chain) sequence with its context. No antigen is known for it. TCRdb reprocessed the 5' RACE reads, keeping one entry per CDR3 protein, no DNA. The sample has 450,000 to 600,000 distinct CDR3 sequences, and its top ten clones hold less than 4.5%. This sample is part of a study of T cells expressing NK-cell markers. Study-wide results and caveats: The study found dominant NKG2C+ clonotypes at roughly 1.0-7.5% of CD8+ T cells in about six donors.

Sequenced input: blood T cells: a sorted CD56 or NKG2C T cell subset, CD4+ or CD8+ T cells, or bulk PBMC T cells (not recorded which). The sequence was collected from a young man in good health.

The CDR3 sequence is CATSWVVGGADTGELFF. The chain joins TRBV24-1 to TRBJ2-2; as DNA is missing, the TRBD1 call by TCRdb cannot be tested. This CDR3 region has 17 residues. Germline V gene data show CDR1 as KGHDR and CDR2 as SFDVKD.